Below are 22 T cell receptor beta chains sequenced from a single sample in a study of patients and donors after allogeneic stem cell transplantation. TCRdb reprocessed the RT-PCR reads via MiXCR and lists one record per CDR3 protein. The data contain about 88,000 distinct CDR3 sequences, about 48% of them seen just once; the ten biggest clones take up roughly 64%. The sequencing input was blood, either unsorted or a sorted T cell fraction (not recorded which). The receptors stem from a human donor who was either an allogeneic HSCT recipient or a stem cell or donor lymphocyte infusion donor (not recorded which). It is not recorded whose cells these are; they may come from a transplant donor.

The genes are TRBV3-1 and TRBJ2-3; 11 bases align to TRBD2. Germline CDR1 reads LGHDT; CDR2 reads YNNKEL (reference sequence). This CDR3 is 18 amino acids long. The junction had 11 bases not matched to a gene; V was cut back by 4 bases and J by 2 bases. The CDR3 DNA is TGTGCCAGCAGCCGTAAGGGGGTTAGCGGGAGGGTCACAGATACGCAGTATTTT. Translated: CASSRKGVSGRVTDTQYF.

This chain links TRBV6-1 with TRBJ1-2, with a tentative D call TRBD1 (5 bases). V was clipped by 10 bases and J by 8 bases, with 20 bases between them. The CDR3 covers 13 residues. Germline-derived CDR1 and CDR2 are MNHNS and SASEGT. CDR3: CATNDWDVGGYTF. The CDR3 nucleotides are TGTGCCACCAACGACTGGGACGTGGGCGGCTACACCTTC.

This clonotype occurred once. This rearrangement joins TRBV29-1 to TRBJ2-1; 14 bases fit TRBD2. Germline assignment: CDR1 SQVTM and CDR2 ANQGSEA. The V gene end was trimmed by 3 bases and the J gene end by 1 base; junction bases not matched to a gene: 8. The CDR3 runs 18 residues. The CDR3 protein is CSVDRRTSGRMSYNEQFF. CDR3 coding DNA: TGCAGCGTTGACCGCAGGACTAGCGGGAGGATGTCCTACAATGAGCAGTTCTTC.

This clonotype was seen a few times. The chain combines TRBV4-3 with TRBJ1-2; D is perhaps TRBD1 (5 bases). Germline V gene lookup returns CDR1 LGHNA and CDR2 YSLEER. The CDR3 spans 14 residues. Between the trimmed V and J ends, which lost 0 bases and 5 bases, there was a span of 10 bases. The CDR3 sequence: CASSQDRALYGYTF. DNA of the CDR3: TGCGCCAGCAGCCAAGACAGGGCTTTATATGGCTACACCTTC.

The chain employs TRBV20-1 and TRBJ2-3, with D possibly being TRBD1 or TRBD2 (5 bases each). Between the trimmed V and J ends, which lost 1 base and 6 bases, there was a span of 14 bases. CDR1 and CDR2 from the germline V gene are DFQATT and SNEGSKA (reference sequence). The CDR3 length is 14 residues. The CDR3 DNA reads as TGCAGTGCTAGAGTCGCAATGGGGACGGATACGCAGTATTTT. Its translation is CSARVAMGTDTQYF.

The count of this clonotype is one. V is TRBV11-2 and J is TRBJ2-3; tentatively, D is TRBD2 (5 bases). CDR1 and CDR2 from the germline V gene are SGHAT and FQNNGV. The CDR3 runs to 15 residues. The V end was cut by 1 base, the J end by 1 base, with 9 bases between. Here the CDR3 DNA reads TGTGCCAGCAGCTTAGGAGCGGACCGCACAGATACGCAGTATTTT. Encoded protein: CASSLGADRTDTQYF. Supplemented by reference TRBV11-2 and TRBJ2-3, the full variable domain reads EAGVAQSPRYKIIEKRQSVAFWCNPISGHATLYWYQQILGQGPKLLIQFQNNGVVDDSQLPKDRFSAERLKGVDSTLKIQPAKLEDSAVYLCASSLGADRTDTQYFGPGTRLTVL.

The V and J genes are TRBV15 and TRBJ1-2, with 8 bases aligning to TRBD1. Trimming cost V 0 bases and J 12 bases; bases outside gene matches: 6. There are 13 residues in the CDR3. Germline assignment: CDR1 LNHNV and CDR2 YYDKDF (reference sequence). The CDR3 region is CATSRDRTGRNTF. DNA for the CDR3: TGTGCCACCAGCAGAGACAGGACAGGGAGAAACACCTTC.

The chain joins TRBV6-5 to TRBJ1-4, with 8 bases identical to TRBD1. Germline loops: CDR1 MNHEY, CDR2 SVGAGI. This CDR3 contains 15 residues. V shed 6 bases and J 10 bases; nucleotides not matched to a gene: 13. The CDR3: CASSPGTGLRGKLFF. CDR3 DNA: TGTGCCAGCAGCCCCGGGACAGGCCTAAGAGGAAAACTGTTTTTT.

This clonotype was counted a few times. In nucleotides, the CDR3 is TGTGCCAGCAGTGTCCATTCTCGGGACACCATATATTTT. It codes for CASSVHSRDTIYF. V gene TRBV2 combines with J gene TRBJ1-3; D not resolved. CDR1 and CDR2 (germline): SNHLY, FYNNEI. Trimming took 4 bases from V and 8 from J, leaving 12 bases between them. The CDR3 contains 13 residues. The full variable domain, with the rest looked up from reference TRBV2 and TRBJ1-3, is EPEVTQTPSHQVTQMGQEVILRCVPISNHLYFYWYRQILGQKVEFLVSFYNNEISEKSEIFDDQFSVERPDGSNFTLKIRSTKLEDSAMYFCASSVHSRDTIYFGEGSWLTVV.

This clonotype was detected many times. The chain is built from TRBV29-1 and TRBJ1-1; D remains unclear. The germline V and J ends were trimmed by 3 bases and 1 base, with 9 bases remaining between them. CDR3 length equals 13 residues. Per germline, CDR1 SQVTM and CDR2 ANQGSEA. The chain's CDR3 is CSVDDWWNTEAFF. For the CDR3, the DNA is TGCAGCGTTGACGATTGGTGGAACACTGAAGCTTTCTTT.

The rearrangement links TRBV28 to TRBJ1-6; D not certain. V was clipped by 6 bases and J by 0 bases, with 9 bases between them. In germline, CDR1 is MDHEN, CDR2 SYDVKM. The CDR3 sequence is 15 residues long. The CDR3 DNA reads TGTGCCAGCAGCTCTCCCAGCTCCTATAATTCACCCCTCCACTTT. Its translation: CASSSPSSYNSPLHF.

This clonotype was counted a few times. The chain employs TRBV5-1 and TRBJ1-2, with TRBD1 as a possible D gene (5 bases). Germline V gene lookup returns CDR1 SGHRS and CDR2 YFSETQ. The CDR3 has 13 residues. Trimming removed 0 bases from V and 4 bases from J, with 7 bases in between. The CDR3 spells CASSLDRPYGYTF. The CDR3 region has the DNA TGCGCCAGCAGCTTGGACAGGCCCTATGGCTACACCTTC.

In this sample, this clonotype turned up a few times. This sequence joins TRBV20-1 and TRBJ1-2; 10 nucleotides line up with TRBD1. The CDR3 loop spans 11 amino acids. The germline gives CDR1 DFQATT, CDR2 SNEGSKA (reference sequence). Trimming removed 6 bases from V and 12 bases from J; junction bases left unmatched: 7. The CDR3 DNA reads as TGCAGTGCCCCGGGACAGGGGCTTCACACCTTC. Translation gives CSAPGQGLHTF.

The chain couples TRBV4-1 to TRBJ1-2; the D is unclear. V lost 1 base, J lost 7 bases, and 16 bases lay in between. The CDR3 has 15 residues. Germline V gene lookup returns CDR1 MGHRA and CDR2 YSYEKL. Written as DNA, the CDR3 is TGCGCCAGCAGCCAAGTCATGCTCGCTCGCGTTGGCTACACCTTC. Translation: CASSQVMLARVGYTF.

Comments on this clonotype: The CDR3 ends on some other residue instead of the conserved phenylalanine or tryptophan, so this is likely a read error. J is TRBJ1-6 and V is TRBV10-3; the D gene is possibly TRBD1 (5 bases). Germline V CDR1 and CDR2: ENHRY, SYGVKD. The V and J ends lost 7 bases and 8 bases respectively, with 12 bases between them. The CDR3 extends over 13 amino acids. Here the CDR3 reads CAINPGRYSPLHL. DNA of the CDR3: TGTGCCATCAACCCGGGACGGTATTCACCCCTCCACTTG.

This clonotype was picked up a small number of times. This rearrangement joins TRBV20-1 to TRBJ1-3; the D is unclear. The germline CDR1 and CDR2 sequences are DFQATT and SNEGSKA (reference sequence). The length of the CDR3 is 15 residues. V was cut by 1 base and J by 0 bases, with 10 bases left in between. CDR3 DNA sequence: TGCAGTGCTAGAGGGGTACCGAACTCTGGAAACACCATATATTTT. It translates to CSARGVPNSGNTIYF.

This chain joins TRBV4-3 and TRBJ1-5; tentative D call: TRBD1 (6 bases). The germline V and J ends were trimmed by 0 bases and 7 bases, with 13 bases remaining between them. In germline, CDR1 is LGHNA, CDR2 YSLEER. This CDR3 comprises 15 residues. The CDR3: CASSQDTGWIQPQHF. CDR3 in DNA: TGCGCCAGCAGCCAAGATACAGGGTGGATACAGCCCCAGCATTTT.

This clonotype was seen more than once but under ten times. V is TRBV7-2 and J is TRBJ1-1, with unresolved D. The CDR3 is 14 residues long. V dropped 3 bases and J dropped 10 bases, with 18 bases sitting between them. Germline V gene lookup returns CDR1 SGHTA and CDR2 FQGNSA. CDR3 in amino acids: CASSFRSTGNAAFF. Here the CDR3 DNA reads TGTGCCAGCAGCTTCCGATCTACGGGTAATGCAGCTTTCTTT.

The chain uses TRBV7-9 and TRBJ2-3; D gene unclear. CDR3 size: 14 residues. Trimming removed 2 bases at V and 0 bases at J, with 6 bases between. Germline V CDR1 and CDR2: SEHNR, FQNEAQ (reference sequence). CDR3 sequence: CASSLSTSTDTQYF. CDR3 coding DNA: TGTGCCAGCAGCTTATCCACTAGCACAGATACGCAGTATTTT.

J is TRBJ1-3 and V is TRBV5-1; the match to TRBD1 covers 9 bases. This CDR3 has 16 amino acids. Germline V CDR1 and CDR2: SGHRS, YFSETQ. V was pared by 2 bases and J by 4 bases, with 7 bases of the junction left unmatched. CDR3 sequence (DNA): TGCGCCAGCAGCTTTTTTACAGGGGGCAACGGAAACACCATATATTTT. Protein: CASSFFTGGNGNTIYF. The variable domain in full, with the rest retrieved from reference TRBV5-1 and TRBJ1-3, is KAGVTQTPRYLIKTRGQQVTLSCSPISGHRSVSWYQQTPGQGLQFLFEYFSETQRNKGNFPGRFSGRQFSNSRSEMNVSTLELGDSALYLCASSFFTGGNGNTIYFGEGSWLTVV.

The chain uses TRBV6-2 or TRBV6-3 and TRBJ1-1; TRBD1 is a possible D gene (5 bases). Germline CDR1 is MNHEY and CDR2 is SVGEGT. The V gene lost 6 bases and the J gene lost 3 bases, with 11 bases spanning the gap. The CDR3 length is 13 residues. The DNA for the CDR3 is TGTGCCAGCAGATGGGACTCCTACACTGAAGCTTTCTTT. This sequence encodes CASRWDSYTEAFF.

This clonotype was seen a few times. The rearrangement uses TRBV20-1 and TRBJ1-5; D unclear. Per the germline V gene, CDR1 is DFQATT and CDR2 is SNEGSKA (reference sequence). CDR3 length: 16 residues. Trimming took 3 bases from V and 0 from J, leaving 15 bases between them. DNA for the CDR3: TGCAGTGCTAGGGACGGCGGATGGTATAGCAATCAGCCCCAGCATTTT. It specifies CSARDGGWYSNQPQHF.